This record concerns one T cell receptor beta chain sequence. What it binds is unknown. Included in the TCR beta cDNA libraries were unique molecular identifiers. MiXCR was run by TCRdb on the PCR reads, yielding one entry per CDR3 protein. The sample has about 180,000 distinct CDR3 sequences; about 32% are singletons. V dropped 2 bases and J dropped 3 bases, with 19 bases sitting between them. The CDR3 sequence is 17 residues long. Germline CDR1 is SGDLS and CDR2 is YYNGEE. The data originate from a study of post-analysis software for immune sequencing data. General study results and limits: A handful of TRBV segments were significantly more frequent in patients than in controls. TRBV5-6, TRBV5-1 and TRBV20-1 were among these segments. Diversity measured as normalized Chao1 was significantly lower in multiple sclerosis patients than in controls.

Sequences were obtained from blood. The origin of this receptor is a girl aged 5-17 years with multiple sclerosis. The chain has TRBV9 and TRBJ2-3, with D possibly matching TRBD1 (6 bases). This CDR3 is CASSVETGHRLTDTQYF. DNA of the CDR3: TGTGCCAGCAGCGTTGAAACGGGACACCGACTAACAGATACGCAGTATTTT.